Following are 13 T cell receptor beta chains from one sample sequenced in a study of T cells in Graves' hyperthyroidism and ophthalmopathy. From RNA transcripts, TCR beta CDR3 regions were amplified. During a first-round RT-PCR of the TCR CDR3, the HTBI primer set was used. TCRdb used MiXCR to reprocess the multiplex PCR reads, holding one entry per CDR3 protein. The data contain roughly 750,000 distinct CDR3 sequences, roughly 15% of them singletons. The sequenced sample consisted of blood. These receptors were collected from a young man with Graves' hyperthyroidism.

This clonotype was found many times. This chain connects TRBV28 to TRBJ2-4, with D possibly being TRBD1 (6 bases). The germline CDR1 and CDR2 sequences are MDHEN and SYDVKM. Trimming removed 3 bases from V and 0 bases from J, with 15 bases in between. The CDR3 extends over 17 amino acids. CDR3 loop: CASSLPQGQVAKNIQYF. The CDR3 coding sequence is TGTGCCAGCAGTTTGCCACAGGGACAAGTAGCCAAAAACATTCAGTACTTC.

The table lists this clonotype with many counts. DNA of the CDR3: TGTGCCAGCACCCAGGGCTACGAGCAGTACTTC. Encoded protein: CASTQGYEQYF. The rearrangement uses TRBV6-1 and TRBJ2-7; a possible D gene is TRBD1 (5 bases). CDR3 size: 11 residues. Germline V gene data show CDR1 as MNHNS and CDR2 as SASEGT. With 7 bases removed from V and 3 bases from J, the gap between germline ends came to 7 bases.

Only a few counts were recorded for this clonotype. The chain employs TRBV24-1 and TRBJ2-1; the match to TRBD2 covers 11 bases. The germline CDR1 and CDR2 sequences are KGHDR and SFDVKD. CDR3 length: 16 residues. After removal of 3 bases from V and 9 bases from J, the junction contained 9 bases not matched to a gene. The CDR3 DNA follows: TGTGCCACCAGTGATCCACTAGCGGGAGAGGGTGGTGAGCAGTTCTTC. It is translated as CATSDPLAGEGGEQFF.

The table lists this clonotype with many counts. This chain links TRBV27 with TRBJ2-1; the D is unclear. The V gene's germline CDR1 is MNHEY and CDR2 SMNVEV (reference sequence). The CDR3 covers 17 residues. The V end was cut by 1 base, the J end by 1 base, with 14 bases between. The CDR3 sequence: CASSLLRTDSSYNEQFF. DNA of the CDR3: TGTGCCAGCAGTTTATTGAGGACCGATAGTTCCTACAATGAGCAGTTCTTC.

The table lists this clonotype with many counts. The V and J genes are TRBV2 and TRBJ2-7; D assignment may be TRBD1 or TRBD2 (5 bases each). V was shortened by 7 bases and J by 6 bases, with 16 bases between the two germline ends. The germline V gene encodes CDR1 SNHLY and CDR2 FYNNEI. This CDR3 spans 13 amino acids. DNA of the CDR3: TGTGCCAGCACCTACGGGGCAGGGACCGAGCAGTACTTC. Amino acids: CASTYGAGTEQYF.

This clonotype was seen a few times. The limits of the CDR3 on the DNA are not certain, so only TCRdb's listed CDR3 is given. The gene calls are TRBV2 and TRBJ2-5; whether TRBD1, the table's D call, matches the DNA was not checked. Germline V gene sequence: CDR1 SNHLY, CDR2 FYNNEI. The CDR3 numbers 10 amino acids, ends counted. Here the CDR3 reads CAISGQASYF.

This clonotype was seen only a few times. V is TRBV5-6 and J is TRBJ2-5, with D maybe TRBD1 (6 bases). V dropped 3 bases and J dropped 1 base, with 16 bases sitting between them. There are 16 residues in the CDR3. From germline, CDR1 is SGHDT and CDR2 YYEEEE. CDR3 nucleotide sequence: TGTGCCAGCAGCTCACAGGGCCTCCTCACCCAAGAGACCCAGTACTTC. Encoded protein: CASSSQGLLTQETQYF.

This chain connects TRBV5-4 to TRBJ2-7; perhaps D is TRBD1 or TRBD2 (5 bases each). The V end was cut by 7 bases, the J end by 4 bases, with 21 bases between. The germline V gene has CDR1 SGHNT and CDR2 YYREEE (reference sequence). This CDR3 region has 15 residues. The CDR3 nucleotides read TGTGCCAGCCGACCCGGTGGGGGAGAAGCTTACGAGCAGTACTTC. This codes for CASRPGGGEAYEQYF.

This chain uses TRBV20-1 with TRBJ2-7; D not certain. Germline CDR1 DFQATT, CDR2 SNEGSKA (reference sequence). Trimming stripped 0 bases from V and 3 bases from J, with 9 bases between. This CDR3 is built from 13 residues. In nucleotides, the CDR3 is TGCAGTGCTAGAGAGGGCGCAGACTACGAGCAGTACTTC. Translating gives CSAREGADYEQYF.

The chain couples TRBV7-2 to TRBJ2-1, with D uncertain. CDR3 length equals 15 residues. V was pared by 4 bases and J by 2 bases, with 12 bases between. CDR1 SGHTA and CDR2 FQGNSA come from the germline V gene. The CDR3 region is CASSSDPTTYNEQFF. DNA for the CDR3: TGTGCCAGCAGCTCGGACCCTACCACCTACAATGAGCAGTTCTTC.

V is TRBV10-1 and J is TRBJ2-3; D assignment may be TRBD1 or TRBD2 (5 bases each). Germline V gene data show CDR1 as WNHNN and CDR2 as SYGVQD (reference sequence). The CDR3 length is 15 residues. The germline V and J ends were trimmed by 3 bases and 3 bases, with 13 bases remaining between them. CDR3 sequence: CASSDGGRGTDTQYF. CDR3 coding DNA: TGCGCCAGCAGTGATGGGGGACGTGGGACAGATACGCAGTATTTT.

Many counts were recorded for this clonotype. This chain's CDR3 is CASSPDWDSMGETQYF. The CDR3 DNA is TGTGCCAGCAGCCCAGACTGGGACAGCATGGGAGAGACCCAGTACTTC. This chain connects TRBV7-9 to TRBJ2-5; 7 bases match TRBD1. The CDR3 is 16 amino acids. The germline V gene has CDR1 SEHNR and CDR2 FQNEAQ (reference sequence). V was clipped by 5 bases and J by 4 bases; unmatched bases: 13.

This clonotype was seen only a few times. The chain couples TRBV28 to TRBJ1-4; D perhaps matches TRBD1 (6 bases). V lost 8 bases to trimming and J lost 7 bases, with 14 bases between them. Looked up from germline, CDR1 is MDHEN and CDR2 is SYDVKM. The CDR3 totals 13 residues. The CDR3, as DNA: TGTGCCAGCCATAAAATAGGGGGTGAAAAACTGTTTTTT. It translates to CASHKIGGEKLFF.